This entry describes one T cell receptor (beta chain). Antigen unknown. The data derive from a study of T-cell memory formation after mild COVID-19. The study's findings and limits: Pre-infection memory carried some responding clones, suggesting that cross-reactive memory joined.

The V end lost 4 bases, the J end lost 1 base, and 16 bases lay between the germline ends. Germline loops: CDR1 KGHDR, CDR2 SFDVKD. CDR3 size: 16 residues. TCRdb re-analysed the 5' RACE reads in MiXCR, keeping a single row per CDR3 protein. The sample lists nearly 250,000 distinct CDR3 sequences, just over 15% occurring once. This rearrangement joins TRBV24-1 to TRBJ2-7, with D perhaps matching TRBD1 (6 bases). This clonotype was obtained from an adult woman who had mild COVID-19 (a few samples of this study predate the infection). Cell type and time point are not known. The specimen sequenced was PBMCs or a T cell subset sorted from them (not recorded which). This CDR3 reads CATSDGARTASYEQYF. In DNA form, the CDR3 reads TGTGCCACCAGTGACGGCGCCCGGACAGCTTCCTACGAGCAGTACTTC.